These 5 T cell receptor beta chains originate from one sample sequenced in a study of early T cells in non-severe SARS-CoV-2 infection. TCRdb passed the 5' RACE reads through MiXCR, listing each CDR3 protein once. The data hold fewer than 100,000 distinct CDR3 sequences, with approximately 12% observed a single time. The material sequenced was whole blood. The receptors come from an adult who was a healthcare worker with PCR-confirmed SARS-CoV-2 infection or an uninfected control (not recorded which).

The chain has TRBV10-3 and TRBJ2-3, with TRBD2 matching over 12 bases. Germline V lookup: CDR1 ENHRY, CDR2 SYGVKD. J lost 5 bases, V lost 8 bases, and 5 bases had no gene match. CDR3 length: 14 amino acids. The CDR3 DNA sequence: TGTGCCATCGGGACTAGCGGGTCTGAAGATACGCAGTATTTT. This codes for CAIGTSGSEDTQYF.

The J gene is TRBJ2-7, the V gene TRBV7-9; possibly TRBD1 for D (7 bases). The V gene's germline CDR1 is SEHNR and CDR2 FQNEAQ (reference sequence). The CDR3 is 15 residues long. Deletions cut 5 bases from V and 2 bases from J, with 16 bases between. CDR3 sequence (DNA): TGTGCCAGCAGCGGGGGCGGGACAGAACCCTACGAGCAGTACTTC. Protein: CASSGGGTEPYEQYF.

The chain recombines TRBV29-1 with TRBJ1-1; 9 bases map to TRBD1. After removal of 6 bases from V and 6 bases from J, the junction contained 8 bases not matched to a gene. Germline-derived CDR1 and CDR2 are SQVTM and ANQGSEA. The CDR3 extends over 13 amino acids. CDR3 region: CSVGTGRGAEAFF. In DNA, the CDR3 is TGCAGCGTGGGGACAGGGAGAGGGGCTGAAGCTTTCTTT.

CDR3 in DNA: TGTGCCAGCAGCCCGCGATTCGCGAACACTGAAGCTTTCTTT. Its translation: CASSPRFANTEAFF. V gene TRBV5-4 combines with J gene TRBJ1-1; D unclear. Germline loops: CDR1 SGHNT, CDR2 YYREEE (reference sequence). The CDR3 length is 14 residues. V lost 4 bases, J lost 1 base, and 11 bases lay in between.

This clonotype was observed a few times. The chain links TRBV5-6 to TRBJ2-3, with TRBD2 matching over 10 bases. Germline CDR1 is SGHDT and CDR2 is YYEEEE. Trimming took 6 bases from V and 4 from J; bases not matched to a gene: 14. The CDR3 is 17 residues long. The CDR3 sequence: CASNPYRLAGEPDTQYF. The CDR3 DNA is TGTGCCAGCAACCCCTACAGGCTAGCGGGAGAGCCAGATACGCAGTATTTT.